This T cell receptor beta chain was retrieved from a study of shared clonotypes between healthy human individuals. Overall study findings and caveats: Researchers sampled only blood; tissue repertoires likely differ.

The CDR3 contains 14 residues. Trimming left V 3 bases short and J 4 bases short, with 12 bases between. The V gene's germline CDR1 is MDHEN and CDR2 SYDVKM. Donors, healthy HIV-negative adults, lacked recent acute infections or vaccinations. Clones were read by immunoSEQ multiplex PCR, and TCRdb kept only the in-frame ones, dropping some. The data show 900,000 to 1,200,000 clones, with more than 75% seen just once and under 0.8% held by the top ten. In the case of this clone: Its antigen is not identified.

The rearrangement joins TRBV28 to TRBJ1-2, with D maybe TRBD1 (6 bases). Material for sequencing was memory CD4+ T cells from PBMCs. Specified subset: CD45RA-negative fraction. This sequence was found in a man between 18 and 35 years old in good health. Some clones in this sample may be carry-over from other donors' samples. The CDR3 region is CASSFGGAGYGYTF. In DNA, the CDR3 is TGTGCCAGCAGTTTCGGGGGCGCCGGCTATGGCTACACCTTC.